Listed here are 21 T cell receptor beta chains from one sample, sequenced in a study of T cell clonality in common variable immunodeficiency. Data came from immunoSEQ multiplex PCR; TCRdb stores just in-frame clones and leaves some out. This sample has fewer than 50,000 clones and no singletons, with around 0.7% in the ten largest. Sequenced input: peripheral blood mononuclear cells. These receptors all stem from a person aged 18 to 70 in good health.

This clone has ten or more counts. The CDR3 is cut off 3 residues early in the read; its end comes from the germline J gene. The rearrangement links TRBV13 to TRBJ2-2; 7 positions match TRBD1. The CDR3 is 14 amino acids. Trimming at V came to 5 bases and at J to 5 bases, leaving 5 bases not matched to a gene. Germline V gene sequence: CDR1 PRHDT, CDR2 FYEKMQ (reference sequence). The part of the CDR3 DNA that was read is TGTGCCAGCAGCCCGTCAGGGGGTACCGGGGAG. Encoded protein: CASSPSGGTGE. The full CDR3 protein reads CASSPSGGTGELFF.

This clone was seen at least ten times. The read falls 3 residues short of the CDR3 end, and the missing part is taken from the germline J gene. The chain employs TRBV20-1 and TRBJ1-1, with D unresolved. V dropped 1 base and J dropped 3 bases, with 18 bases sitting between them. CDR1 is DFQATT, CDR2 SNEGSKA, per germline (reference sequence). The CDR3 loop spans 16 amino acids. CDR3 DNA (partial): TGCAGTGCTAGAGGAACGGCGGGGTCGGTGTACACTGAA. Translating it yields CSARGTAGSVYTE. The full CDR3 is CSARGTAGSVYTEAFF.

This clone was observed many times. The CDR3 end falls 3 residues outside the read, so it is completed with the germline J gene. The rearrangement links TRBV28 to TRBJ1-2; D is unclear. There are 14 residues in the CDR3. The V end lost 6 bases, the J end lost 0 bases, and 11 bases lay between the germline ends. Germline V gene data show CDR1 as MDHEN and CDR2 as SYDVKM. CDR3 residues: CASRWAAANYGYTF. The sequenced part of the CDR3 DNA is TGTGCCAGCAGGTGGGCAGCAGCTAACTATGGC.

At least ten counts were recorded for this clone. Coverage ceases 3 residues before the CDR3 finishes, and the germline J gene fills in the end. The chain recombines TRBV20-1 with TRBJ1-2; the D gene is possibly TRBD1 (5 bases). The length of the CDR3 is 11 residues. Trimming removed 6 bases at V and 2 bases at J, with 7 bases between. CDR1 is DFQATT, CDR2 SNEGSKA, per germline (reference sequence). CDR3 residues: CSAGQNYGYTF. The part of the CDR3 DNA that was read is TGCAGTGCGGGGCAGAACTATGGC.

In this sample, this clone turned up a few times. Incomplete CDR3 DNA: TGTGCCAGCAGCTTACGCGGGGGAACCTACAATGAC. Its translation: CASSLRGGTYND. The full-length CDR3 reads as CASSLRGGTYNDYTF. The rearrangement links TRBV7-2 to TRBJ1-2; a weak D match, TRBD1 (5 bases). The read finishes 3 residues shy of the CDR3 end, and the germline J gene is used to complete it. Germline loops: CDR1 SGHTA, CDR2 FQGNSA. The CDR3 loop spans 15 amino acids.

Ten or more counts support this clone. The read gets to within 3 residues of the CDR3 end, and the germline J gene fills in the rest. This rearrangement joins TRBV7-9 to TRBJ2-5; 7 nucleotides match TRBD1. The ends lost 1 base at V and 1 base at J; junction bases unmatched: 3. The CDR3 consists of 15 residues. CDR1 and CDR2 from the germline V gene are SEHNR and FQNEAQ (reference sequence). CDR3 DNA (partial): TGTGCCAGCAGCTTAGGAGGGGGCTCCCAAGAGACC. This translates into CASSLGGGSQET. The full-length CDR3 reads as CASSLGGGSQETQYF.

This clone was counted at least ten times. The CDR3 extends 3 residues past the end of the read, so its final part is completed from the germline J gene. This sequence joins TRBV28 and TRBJ1-2; 7 bases are shared with TRBD1. Germline-derived CDR1 and CDR2 are MDHEN and SYDVKM. The CDR3 covers 13 residues. The sequenced CDR3 bases are TGTGCCAGCAGTTTTTCGGACAGGTCCGGC. This translates into CASSFSDRSG. In full, the CDR3 is CASSFSDRSGYTF.

This clone was seen ten or more times. The CDR3 end falls 3 residues outside the read, so it is completed with the germline J gene. The rearrangement uses TRBV10-1 and TRBJ1-1; maybe TRBD1 (5 bases). CDR1 is WNHNN and CDR2 is SYGVQD in the germline V gene (reference sequence). V lost 8 bases and J lost 0, with 10 bases in between. CDR3 length: 13 amino acids. This CDR3 is CASQKTVNTEAFF. The part of the CDR3 DNA that was read is TGCGCCAGCCAAAAGACAGTGAACACTGAA.

This clone was seen at least ten times. The CDR3 end lies 3 residues beyond the end of the read and is filled in from the germline J gene. The rearrangement joins TRBV20-1 to TRBJ1-6; D might be TRBD1 (5 bases). The V end was cut by 7 bases, the J end by 0 bases, with 13 bases between. The V gene's germline CDR1 is DFQATT and CDR2 SNEGSKA (reference sequence). This CDR3 has 15 amino acids. CDR3 bases read: TGCAGTGGCGGGGCAATAAACTCCTATAATTCACCC. Residues: CSGGAINSYNSP. The CDR3 as a whole reads CSGGAINSYNSPLHF.

This clone was recorded at least ten times. Sequencing ends 3 residues short of the CDR3 end; the germline J gene provides the rest. The chain links TRBV7-2 to TRBJ2-5; no firm D call. The V end lost 1 base, the J end lost 3 bases, and 6 bases lay between the germline ends. Germline assignment: CDR1 SGHTA and CDR2 FQGNSA. The CDR3 is 13 amino acids. The sequenced part of the CDR3 DNA is TGTGCCAGCAGCTTAGACGGTAAAGAGACC. Its protein product is CASSLDGKET. The entire CDR3 sequence reads CASSLDGKETQYF.

This clone showed up many times. The read ends 3 residues shy of where the CDR3 ends; the end is completed using the germline J gene. V and J are TRBV11-3 and TRBJ1-1, with no clear D. Trimming removed 3 bases at V and 4 bases at J, with 9 bases between. This CDR3 contains 13 residues. Germline loops: CDR1 SGHNT, CDR2 YENEEA. The CDR3 protein is CASSFIQTTEAFF. The sequenced part of the CDR3 DNA is TGTGCCAGCAGCTTTATACAAACCACTGAA.

This clone was seen at least ten times. Read sequence stops 3 residues before the CDR3 end, and the germline J gene provides the missing end. V gene TRBV28 combines with J gene TRBJ1-1, with D unresolved. The CDR3 has 15 amino acids. Germline V gene data show CDR1 as MDHEN and CDR2 as SYDVKM. The sequenced part of the CDR3 DNA is TGTGCCAGCAGTTTAAGTGGCGCCACGGGGATAGGG. It translates to CASSLSGATGIG. The entire CDR3 is CASSLSGATGIGAFF.

This clone has a count of ten or more. The read terminates 3 residues before the CDR3 end, so the remaining end is supplied by the germline J gene. The chain employs TRBV5-1 and TRBJ1-4; D possibly corresponds to TRBD1 (6 bases). V was pared by 4 bases and J by 4 bases, with 11 bases between. The CDR3 is 14 amino acids. The germline V gene encodes CDR1 SGHRS and CDR2 YFSETQ. The CDR3 bases that were read are TGCGCCAGCAGCATGGACAGTTTTAATGAAAAA. Protein: CASSMDSFNEK. The entire CDR3 sequence reads CASSMDSFNEKLFF.

This clone was found a few times. Read data end 3 residues before the CDR3 end; the end is taken from the germline J gene. This chain connects TRBV13 to TRBJ2-2, with a weak D call TRBD1 (5 bases). The V end lost 0 bases, the J end lost 5 bases, and 10 bases lay between the germline ends. Looked up from germline, CDR1 is PRHDT and CDR2 is FYEKMQ (reference sequence). CDR3 length equals 15 residues. The sequenced CDR3 bases are TGTGCCAGCAGCTTAGGCCTAGGGGAAACCGGGGAG. This codes for CASSLGLGETGE. The whole CDR3 protein is CASSLGLGETGELFF.

This clone was seen repeatedly, ten times or more. The read ends 3 residues before the CDR3 terminus; that terminus is restored from the germline J gene. The V call is TRBV4-1, the J call TRBJ2-7, with 7 nucleotides matching TRBD1. The CDR3 is 15 residues long. Germline loops: CDR1 MGHRA, CDR2 YSYEKL. Trimming removed 1 base from V and 0 bases from J; junction bases left unmatched: 3. The CDR3 loop reads CASSQGDRVSYEQYF. The CDR3 bases that were read are TGCGCCAGCAGCCAAGGAGACAGGGTCTCCTACGAG.

This clone was recorded many times. The read comes to an end 3 residues before the CDR3 does, leaving the germline J gene to fill in the end. The chain employs TRBV27 and TRBJ2-3; 7 bases align to TRBD1. V lost 4 bases, J lost 1 base, and 8 bases stayed unmatched. CDR1 is MNHEY and CDR2 is SMNVEV in the germline V gene (reference sequence). This CDR3 contains 16 residues. CDR3 residues: CASSSFIGTGTDTQYF. Partial CDR3 DNA: TGTGCCAGCAGTTCCTTTATTGGGACAGGCACAGATACG.

This clone showed up many times. The CDR3 DNA, read in part, is TGTGCCAGCAGCCCGGTGGACGGGACAGGGGTTCCTTACGAG. Encoded protein: CASSPVDGTGVPYE. The CDR3 in its entirety is CASSPVDGTGVPYEQYF. The gene calls are TRBV7-6 and TRBJ2-7, with 10 bases lining up with TRBD1. The CDR3 end falls 3 residues outside the read, so it is completed with the germline J gene. V dropped 5 bases and J dropped 4; count of bases not matched to a gene: 14. The germline V gene has CDR1 SGHVS and CDR2 FNYEAQ. CDR3 size: 17 residues.

This clone was recorded at least ten times. The read terminates 3 residues before the CDR3 end, so the remaining end is supplied by the germline J gene. The V gene is TRBV30, the J gene TRBJ2-7; D is undetermined. Per the germline V gene, CDR1 is GTSNPN and CDR2 is SVGIG (reference sequence). Trimming took 3 bases from V and 1 from J, leaving 10 bases between them. CDR3 length: 13 amino acids. CDR3 DNA, as far as it was read: TGTGCCTGGAGCTCTGGCGGTTCCTACGAG. This sequence encodes CAWSSGGSYE. The full CDR3 protein is CAWSSGGSYEQYF.

This clone was seen many times. The read ends 3 residues before the CDR3 terminus; that terminus is restored from the germline J gene. This chain joins TRBV5-5 and TRBJ2-3, with D perhaps TRBD2 (5 bases). Germline V gene lookup returns CDR1 SGHKS and CDR2 YYEKEE (reference sequence). CDR3 length: 14 residues. Trimming took 4 bases from V and 3 from J, leaving 12 bases between them. CDR3 sequence reads: CASSAGPGTDTQYF. CDR3 DNA (partial): TGTGCCAGCAGCGCGGGCCCTGGAACAGATACG.

This clone was recorded at least ten times. The read ends 3 residues before the CDR3 terminus; that terminus is restored from the germline J gene. This sequence joins TRBV10-3 and TRBJ2-7; 9 nucleotides agree with TRBD2. Per germline, CDR1 ENHRY and CDR2 SYGVKD. This CDR3 has 16 amino acids. After removal of 0 bases from V and 1 base from J, the junction contained 4 bases not matched to a gene. The DNA read from the CDR3 is TGTGCCATCAGTGAGTCTAGCGGGGGCGCTTCCTACGAG. As protein: CAISESSGGASYE. The whole CDR3 protein reads CAISESSGGASYEQYF.

This clone was recorded many times. The CDR3 end is not reached by the read, which stops 3 residues before it; the germline J gene fills it in. The chain couples TRBV19 to TRBJ2-1; 8 bases fit TRBD2. The CDR3 runs 15 residues. V was clipped by 8 bases and J by 8 bases; unmatched bases: 14. Germline V CDR1 and CDR2: LNHDA, SQIVND (reference sequence). The sequenced part of the CDR3 DNA is TGTGCCAGTGCATCGCGGGGGGCGAGGATCGATGAG. This encodes CASASRGARIDE. The CDR3 in full is CASASRGARIDEQFF.